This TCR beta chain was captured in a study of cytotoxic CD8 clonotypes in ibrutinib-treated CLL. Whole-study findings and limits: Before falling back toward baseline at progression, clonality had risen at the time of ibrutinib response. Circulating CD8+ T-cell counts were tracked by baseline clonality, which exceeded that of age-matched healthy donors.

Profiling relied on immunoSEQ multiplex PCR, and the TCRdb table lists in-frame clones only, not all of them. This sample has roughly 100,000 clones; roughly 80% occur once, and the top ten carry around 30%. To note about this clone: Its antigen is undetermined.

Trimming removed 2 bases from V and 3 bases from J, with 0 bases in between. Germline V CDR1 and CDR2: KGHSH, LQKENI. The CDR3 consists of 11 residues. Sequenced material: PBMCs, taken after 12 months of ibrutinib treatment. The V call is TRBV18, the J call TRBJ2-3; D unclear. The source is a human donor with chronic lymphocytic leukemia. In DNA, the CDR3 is TGTGCCAGCTCACCAACAGATACGCAGTATTTT. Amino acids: CASSPTDTQYF.